One sample yielded the 5 T cell receptor beta chains listed below, sequenced in a study of blood T cell repertoires in COVID-19. The data were produced by immunoSEQ multiplex PCR, yet TCRdb's version contains in-frame clones alone and is incomplete. This table holds hundreds of thousands of clones, approximately 91% found once. The sample comprised PBMCs or T cells enriched from blood (not recorded which). Receptor source: a man aged 60 to 75 who had recovered from COVID-19.

V usage is TRBV30 and J usage is TRBJ1-2, with 10 bases lining up with TRBD1. V dropped 8 bases and J dropped 2; count of bases not matched to a gene: 5. The CDR3 length is 13 residues. Germline assignment: CDR1 GTSNPN and CDR2 SVGIG (reference sequence). The CDR3 is CAHDRGRNYGYTF. The CDR3 DNA is TGTGCCCACGACAGGGGGCGCAACTATGGCTACACCTTC.

The chain is built from TRBV18 and TRBJ2-1; TRBD2 agrees at 10 bases. Germline values: CDR1 KGHSH, CDR2 LQKENI. The CDR3 runs 17 residues. V was pared by 1 base and J by 4 bases, with 7 bases of the junction left unmatched. Here the CDR3 reads CASSPRSLAGTYNEQFF. The CDR3 DNA follows: TGTGCCAGCTCACCACGGTCACTAGCGGGAACGTACAATGAGCAGTTCTTC.

CDR3 coding DNA: TGCAGCGTTGAAGGAAGGGACAGCTTGAAGGGCTACACCTTC. Translation: CSVEGRDSLKGYTF. This rearrangement joins TRBV29-1 to TRBJ1-2; 7 bases map to TRBD1. The V segment lost 1 base and the J segment 8 bases; nucleotides outside the gene matches: 10. The CDR3 sequence is 14 residues long. CDR1 is SQVTM, CDR2 ANQGSEA, per germline.

This sequence joins TRBV7-2 and TRBJ1-6; the match to TRBD1 covers 11 bases. The CDR3 spans 16 residues. V dropped 5 bases and J dropped 8; count of bases not matched to a gene: 8. Germline V gives CDR1 SGHTA, CDR2 FQGNSA. DNA for the CDR3: TGTGCCAGCAGCACCAGGCCGGGACAGGGGGATTCACCCCTCCACTTT. It is translated as CASSTRPGQGDSPLHF.

The genes are TRBV2 and TRBJ1-6; tentatively, D is TRBD1 (6 bases). There are 15 residues in the CDR3. From germline, CDR1 is SNHLY and CDR2 FYNNEI. Trimming removed 1 base at V and 10 bases at J, with 14 bases between. The CDR3 DNA is TGTGCCAGCAGTGAAGAGACAGGCATCGACTCACCCCTCCACTTT. Its protein is CASSEETGIDSPLHF.